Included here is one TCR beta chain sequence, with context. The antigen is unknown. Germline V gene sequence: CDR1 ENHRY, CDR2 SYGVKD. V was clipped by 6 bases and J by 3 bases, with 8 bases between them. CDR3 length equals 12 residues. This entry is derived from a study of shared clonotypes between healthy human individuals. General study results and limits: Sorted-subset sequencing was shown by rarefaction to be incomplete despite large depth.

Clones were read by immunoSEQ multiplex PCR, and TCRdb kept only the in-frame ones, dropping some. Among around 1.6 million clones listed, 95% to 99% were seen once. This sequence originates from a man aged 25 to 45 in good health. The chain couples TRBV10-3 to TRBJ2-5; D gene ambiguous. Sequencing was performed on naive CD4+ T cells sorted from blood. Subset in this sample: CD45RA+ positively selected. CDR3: CAISLGKETQYF. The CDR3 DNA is TGTGCCATCAGCTTGGGGAAAGAGACCCAGTACTTC.